Listed below are T cell receptor beta chains from one sample, sequenced in a study of T-cell reconstitution after alpha-beta-depleted transplantation in children. TCRdb itself ran the PCR reads through MiXCR, one entry per CDR3 protein. This table holds 200,000 to 300,000 distinct CDR3 sequences, roughly 26% found once. The sequencing here drew on PBMCs, taken before TCRalphabeta/CD19-depleted stem cell transplant. The source of these receptors is a girl aged 2 to 9 with Fanconi anemia, due to receive a stem cell transplant. CDR3s include the opening cysteine and the closing phenylalanine or tryptophan. Each record gives: V gene, clone size, D gene, J gene, CDR3 protein, CDR3 DNA. The D gene is left open where the match is weak. Some rows have no size entry. The others give once, few or many, or a class for an expanded clone.

TRBV29-1	few	NA	TRBJ1-1	CSVTGRLNTEAFF	TGCAGCGTTACAGGGAGGTTGAACACTGAAGCTTTCTTT
TRBV11-2	NA	NA	TRBJ2-7	CASSSGRGARTQRSYEQYF	TGTGCCAGCAGCTCCGGTCGGGGGGCGCGGACCCAGAGGTCCTACGAGCAGTACTTC
TRBV29-1	many	NA	TRBJ2-1	CSVDGGVSYNEQFF	TGCAGCGTTGACGGGGGAGTTTCCTACAATGAGCAGTTCTTC
TRBV25-1	many	NA	TRBJ2-3	CASSDNKGWVPDTQYF	TGTGCCAGCAGTGATAATAAAGGATGGGTGCCAGATACGCAGTATTTT
TRBV4-2	NA	TRBD2	TRBJ2-3	CASSQDFASGGDTQYF	TGTGCCAGCAGCCAAGATTTTGCTAGCGGGGGAGATACGCAGTATTTT
TRBV29-1	many	TRBD1	TRBJ2-1	CSVEGQGSYNEQFF	TGCAGCGTTGAGGGACAGGGTTCCTACAATGAGCAGTTCTTC
TRBV5-1	many	NA	TRBJ2-3	CASSLRQPNTDTQYF	TGCGCCAGCAGCTTGAGGCAGCCAAACACAGATACGCAGTATTTT
TRBV20-1	NA	NA	TRBJ2-5	CSARDLGSKETQYF	TGCAGTGCTAGAGATCTTGGCAGTAAAGAGACCCAGTACTTC
TRBV18	NA	TRBD2	TRBJ2-3	CASSPLLAVKDTDTQYF	TGTGCCAGCTCACCACTTCTAGCGGTGAAGGATACAGATACGCAGTATTTT
TRBV5-1	once	NA	TRBJ2-7	CASSLDGQGIGEQYF	TGCGCCAGCAGCTTGGACGGGCAGGGGATAGGCGAGCAGTACTTC
TRBV10-3	NA	TRBD2	TRBJ2-3	CAISPSGYDTQYF	TGTGCCATCAGCCCTAGCGGGTACGATACGCAGTATTTT
TRBV2	many	NA	TRBJ1-1	CASSPGTEAFF	TGTGCCAGCAGCCCTGGCACTGAAGCTTTCTTT
TRBV29-1	many	NA	TRBJ2-2	CSVAREYTGELFF	TGCAGCGTTGCACGGGAGTACACCGGGGAGCTGTTTTTT
TRBV7-3	many	TRBD2	TRBJ2-1	CASSSLGLAGFNNEQFF	TGTGCCAGCAGCTCCCTGGGACTAGCGGGGTTTAACAATGAGCAGTTCTTC
TRBV4-2	many	TRBD2	TRBJ2-3	CASSQGLAGGIDTQYF	TGTGCCAGCAGCCAGGGACTAGCGGGAGGGATAGATACGCAGTATTTT
TRBV5-1	many	TRBD2	TRBJ2-2	CASSLRLAGNTGELFF	TGCGCCAGCAGCTTGAGGCTAGCGGGAAACACCGGGGAGCTGTTTTTT
TRBV29-1	NA	NA	TRBJ1-2	CSAWDRSNYGYTF	TGCAGCGCTTGGGACCGGAGTAACTATGGCTACACCTTC
TRBV5-6	few	NA	TRBJ2-2	CASSFGGRGTGELFF	TGTGCCAGCAGCTTTGGAGGGAGAGGCACCGGGGAGCTGTTTTTT
TRBV6-5	many	NA	TRBJ2-4	CASSYSPGWSSKNIQYF	TGTGCCAGCAGTTACTCGCCAGGGTGGTCGTCCAAAAACATTCAGTACTTC
TRBV5-1	NA	TRBD1	TRBJ2-1	CASSLSRDRTNNEQFF	TGCGCCAGCAGCTTGTCTCGGGACAGGACAAACAATGAGCAGTTCTTC
TRBV5-1	NA	TRBD1	TRBJ2-3	CASSQGQSGTDTQYF	TGCGCCAGCAGCCAGGGACAGTCAGGCACAGATACGCAGTATTTT
TRBV4-1	NA	TRBD1	TRBJ2-7	CASSQVPGQGVHEQYF	TGCGCCAGCAGCCAAGTCCCAGGACAGGGCGTCCACGAGCAGTACTTC
TRBV20-1	NA	TRBD2	TRBJ2-7	CSARDFLAGDYEQYF	TGCAGTGCTAGAGATTTCCTAGCGGGGGACTACGAGCAGTACTTC
TRBV7-9	NA	TRBD2	TRBJ2-7	CASSAWTSGSSYEQYF	TGTGCCAGCAGCGCCTGGACTAGCGGTAGCTCCTACGAGCAGTACTTC
TRBV29-1	few	TRBD1	TRBJ2-3	CSVPPGQGTDTQYF	TGCAGCGTCCCCCCGGGACAGGGGACAGATACGCAGTATTTT
TRBV29-1	few	NA	TRBJ2-7	CSVGSGLSEQYF	TGCAGCGTTGGTTCAGGGCTTAGCGAGCAGTACTTC
TRBV7-2	NA	NA	TRBJ2-1	CASSFRGGTHEQFF	TGTGCCAGCAGCTTTAGGGGAGGAACACATGAGCAGTTCTTC
TRBV20-1	many	NA	TRBJ2-2	CSATRSTGELFF	TGCAGTGCGACCCGGAGCACCGGGGAGCTGTTTTTT
TRBV20-1	many	TRBD1	TRBJ2-7	CSATGQAYEQYF	TGCAGTGCGACGGGACAGGCCTACGAGCAGTACTTC
TRBV20-1	many	NA	TRBJ2-1	CSALRPVEGVLEQFF	TGCAGTGCCCTCCGGCCAGTTGAGGGGGTTTTGGAGCAGTTCTTC
TRBV9	many	NA	TRBJ2-7	CASSAGPASYGLEQYF	TGTGCCAGCAGCGCTGGACCCGCATCCTATGGCCTCGAGCAGTACTTC
TRBV29-1	NA	NA	TRBJ2-3	CSVEDPSGTDTQYF	TGCAGCGTTGAAGACCCGAGTGGCACAGATACGCAGTATTTT
TRBV30	few	NA	TRBJ1-5	CAWNPGGNQPQHF	TGTGCCTGGAACCCGGGAGGAAATCAGCCCCAGCATTTT
TRBV25-1	few	TRBD1	TRBJ2-3	CASSERTGRLSDTQYF	TGTGCCAGCAGTGAACGGACAGGGCGATTGTCGGATACGCAGTATTTT